A single sample is the source of the 15 T cell receptor beta chains below, sequenced in a study of healthy donors' naive CD4 and CD8 T cells (dated by TCRdb to between 2014 and 2017). The reads were generated on a 454 GS FLX Titanium. A previously published linear amplification protocol was used to build TCR libraries from around 500 ng of total RNA. TCRdb applied fastp at Q25 and MiXCR to the public reads, then kept only in-frame beta chains. Each record represents a unique CDR3 protein, reported with the most common genes and DNA among its rows. The sample table records about 180,000 distinct CDR3 sequences; over 60% of these occur just once. The top ten constitute 2.3% of the sample. Sequencing input: naive CD4+ and CD8+ T cells sorted from blood, pooled from several donors. According to the study, the label for this sample's cell subset or site signals: FACS-sorted naive CD4+ (CD45RO-CD45RA+) and naive CD8+ (CD45RA+CD27bright) T cells. The source is a pool of human donors in good health; the sample pools cells from several healthy donors.

This rearrangement joins TRBV29-1 to TRBJ1-5; the match to TRBD1 covers 8 bases. Germline lookup yields CDR1 SQVTM and CDR2 ANQGSEA. The CDR3 runs to 13 residues. Unmatched junction bases numbered 4, after V lost 6 bases and J lost 3 bases. Here the CDR3 DNA reads TGCAGCGTGACGGACAGGGCCAATCAGCCCCAGCATTTT. This translates into CSVTDRANQPQHF.

In its sample, this clonotype was seen a few times. The J gene is TRBJ2-1, the V gene TRBV6-5; perhaps TRBD2 as D (6 bases). This CDR3 has 12 amino acids. Trimming stripped 5 bases from V and 8 bases from J, with 10 bases between. Per the germline V gene, CDR1 is MNHEY and CDR2 is SVGAGI. The CDR3 DNA reads as TGTGCCAGCAGTCGCGGGGCGGATGAGCAGTTCTTC. Amino acid sequence: CASSRGADEQFF.

This chain uses TRBV6-5 with TRBJ2-5; maybe TRBD2 (6 bases). This CDR3 spans 14 amino acids. Germline V lookup: CDR1 MNHEY, CDR2 SVGAGI. V was shortened by 5 bases and J by 5 bases, with 15 bases between the two germline ends. The CDR3 bases are TGTGCCAGCAGTCCCACTAGCCCCAGGGAGACCCAGTACTTC. Translating gives CASSPTSPRETQYF.

The genes are TRBV6-5 and TRBJ1-1; 8 nucleotides align to TRBD1. CDR1 and CDR2 (germline): MNHEY, SVGAGI. The CDR3 loop spans 15 amino acids. V shed 6 bases and J 4 bases; nucleotides not matched to a gene: 10. CDR3 nucleotide sequence: TGTGCCAGCAGCTTCTCCAGGGGGCTGGGCACTGAAGCTTTCTTT. Translation: CASSFSRGLGTEAFF.

The chain joins TRBV29-1 to TRBJ1-1; D uncertain. The CDR3 has 13 residues. V was shortened by 0 bases and J by 6 bases, with 11 bases between the two germline ends. Germline V gene data show CDR1 as SQVTM and CDR2 as ANQGSEA. The CDR3 sequence: CSVEEEMRPEAFF. The CDR3 region has the DNA TGCAGCGTTGAAGAGGAGATGCGACCTGAAGCTTTCTTT. Full variable domain (rest looked up from reference TRBV29-1 and TRBJ1-1): SAVISQKPSRDICQRGTSLTIQCQVDSQVTMMFWYRQQPGQSLTLIATANQGSEATYESGFVIDKFPISRPNLTFSTLTVSNMSPEDSSIYLCSVEEEMRPEAFFGQGTRLTVV.

J is TRBJ1-5 and V is TRBV5-1; D call uncertain. The CDR3 consists of 15 residues. Trimming took off 1 base at V and 0 bases at J, with 8 bases between the two ends. Germline values: CDR1 SGHRS, CDR2 YFSETQ. CDR3 in DNA: TGCGCCAGCAGCTTGTCGGGAAATAGCAATCAGCCCCAGCATTTT. Translated: CASSLSGNSNQPQHF.

The chain recombines TRBV18 with TRBJ1-5; D is unresolved. In germline, CDR1 is KGHSH, CDR2 LQKENI. The CDR3 spans 14 residues. Trimming stripped 6 bases from V and 0 bases from J, with 9 bases between. The CDR3 loop is CASSVAGSNQPQHF. Written as DNA, the CDR3 is TGTGCCAGCTCCGTGGCCGGTAGCAATCAGCCCCAGCATTTT.

This sequence joins TRBV20-1 and TRBJ1-1; D possibly corresponds to TRBD1 (5 bases). The CDR3 is 15 amino acids. CDR1 and CDR2 from the germline V gene are DFQATT and SNEGSKA (reference sequence). V was shortened by 1 base and J by 1 base, with 13 bases between the two germline ends. The CDR3 region has the DNA TGCAGTGCTAGAGCCGTAGGGACGGGGAACACTGAAGCTTTCTTT. It encodes CSARAVGTGNTEAFF.

This chain's CDR3 is CASSIQHPTGYSYNEQFF. Written as DNA, the CDR3 is TGTGCCAGTAGTATACAACACCCCACAGGGTACTCCTACAATGAGCAGTTCTTC. The chain uses TRBV19 and TRBJ2-1; maybe TRBD1 (6 bases). With 2 bases removed from V and 0 bases from J, the gap between germline ends came to 17 bases. The CDR3 has 18 residues. Germline assignment: CDR1 LNHDA and CDR2 SQIVND (reference sequence).

CDR3 DNA sequence: TGCAGCGTTGAGAGTTACCAAGAGACCCAGTACTTC. It encodes CSVESYQETQYF. This chain uses TRBV29-1 with TRBJ2-5; D unclear. CDR3 length: 12 amino acids. The V gene's germline CDR1 is SQVTM and CDR2 ANQGSEA. V lost 3 bases, J lost 0 bases, and 5 bases lay in between.

The V and J genes are TRBV2 and TRBJ2-1; TRBD2 is a possible D gene (6 bases). V was cut by 5 bases and J by 9 bases, with 11 bases left in between. This CDR3 has 12 amino acids. Germline loops: CDR1 SNHLY, CDR2 FYNNEI. Here the CDR3 DNA reads TGTGCCAGCAGTCAGCCGGGACTTGAGCAGTTCTTC. Translation gives CASSQPGLEQFF.

V gene TRBV6-6 combines with J gene TRBJ2-3; TRBD1 might be the D (5 bases). Germline CDR1 and CDR2: MNHNY and SVGAGI (reference sequence). The CDR3 is 13 amino acids. Trimming left V 2 bases short and J 6 bases short, with 9 bases between. CDR3 nucleotides: TGTGCCAGCAGTTACGTGGGGCCCGATACGCAGTATTTT. Translated, it gives CASSYVGPDTQYF.

The CDR3 is CASSYAQGLSYEQYF. In nucleotides, the CDR3 is TGTGCCAGCAGTTACGCCCAGGGACTGTCCTACGAGCAGTACTTC. This chain joins TRBV6-5 and TRBJ2-7, with a possible D match to TRBD2 (6 bases). The CDR3 sequence is 15 residues long. V gave up 2 bases and J gave up 1 base, with 12 bases separating them. Per the germline V gene, CDR1 is MNHEY and CDR2 is SVGAGI.

CDR3 sequence: CASSRTGVNQPQHF. Written as DNA, the CDR3 is TGTGCCAGCAGTAGGACAGGGGTGAATCAGCCCCAGCATTTT. The chain combines TRBV6-6 with TRBJ1-5; TRBD1 matches at 9 bases. This CDR3 contains 14 residues. J lost 4 bases, V lost 5 bases, and 3 bases had no gene match. Germline CDR1 and CDR2: MNHNY and SVGAGI (reference sequence).

The chain recombines TRBV29-1 with TRBJ1-1, with a tentative D call TRBD1 (5 bases). In germline, CDR1 is SQVTM, CDR2 ANQGSEA. The CDR3 has 11 residues. V was pared by 5 bases and J by 7 bases, with 11 bases between. The CDR3 bases are TGCAGCGTTTCCGGGGACCTTGAAGCTTTCTTT. It specifies CSVSGDLEAFF.